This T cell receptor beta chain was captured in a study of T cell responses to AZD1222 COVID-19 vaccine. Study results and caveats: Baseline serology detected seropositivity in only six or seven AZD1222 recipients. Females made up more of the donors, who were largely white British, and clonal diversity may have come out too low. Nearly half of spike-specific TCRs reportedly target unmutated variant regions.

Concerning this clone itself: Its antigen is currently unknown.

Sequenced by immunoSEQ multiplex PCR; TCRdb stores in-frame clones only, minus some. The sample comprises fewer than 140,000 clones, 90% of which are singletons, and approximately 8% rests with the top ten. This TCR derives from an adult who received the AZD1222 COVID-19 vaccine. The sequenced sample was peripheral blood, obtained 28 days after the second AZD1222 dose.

DNA for the CDR3: TGTGCCAGCAGAATGGGCCGTTTTCAGCCCCAGCATTTT. It is translated as CASRMGRFQPQHF. The chain joins TRBV6-5 to TRBJ1-5; D gene unclear. This CDR3 contains 13 residues. Germline values: CDR1 MNHEY, CDR2 SVGAGI. V was shortened by 6 bases and J by 6 bases, with 12 bases between the two germline ends.